This TCR beta chain was recorded in a study of blood T cell repertoires in COVID-19. Looking at the study overall: Sources were T cells, B-cell-depleted T cells, or PBMCs; the material itself was cDNA or gDNA.

Seattle's enrolled individuals joined amid active infection and were then monitored longitudinally. Per the original methods: Reference gene primers were amplified, and this amplification served to estimate nucleated cell counts. Clones were sequenced by immunoSEQ multiplex PCR, and TCRdb holds only the in-frame ones, with some missing. Clonal size and the V and J genes are those of that table, whereas D and trimming came from the DNA. The data hold about 47,000 clones, with 81% observed a single time. With 0 bases clipped from V and 4 bases from J, the junction kept 6 bases outside the gene matches. Germline V lookup: CDR1 SGHRS, CDR2 YFSETQ. The CDR3 runs to 15 residues.

This chain links TRBV5-1 with TRBJ2-7, with TRBD1 matching 8 bases. This TCR came from a woman aged 80 or over with COVID-19, enrolled during active disease. The source material was peripheral blood. The CDR3 loop is CASSLASGQGYEQYF. Written as DNA, the CDR3 is TGCGCCAGCAGCTTGGCCTCAGGACAGGGTTACGAGCAGTACTTC.